These T cell receptor beta chains were read from a single sample in a study of PD-1 blockade in classical Hodgkin lymphoma. This table comes from immunoSEQ multiplex PCR, and its TCRdb copy is limited to in-frame clones, with some not included. The table has 20,000 to 25,000 clones, about 88% seen once. Sequencing used CD4+ T cells from blood. These receptor sequences come from a human donor with classical Hodgkin lymphoma. Both conserved end residues are trimmed from each CDR3. Each record gives: V gene, CDR3 protein.

TRBV30 AWVRDRGIGYT
TRBV25-1 ASSGAAGLMFNNEQF
TRBV11-3 ASSLHPAGAARYEQY
TRBV5-4 ASSPTGSSGNTIY
TRBV28 ASRPTGGSYGYT
TRBV28 ASSATQFGYT
TRBV5-5 ASSSNPGGNQPQH
TRBV19 ASSIDNTGELF
TRBV19 ASSIARGQPGNTIY
TRBV9 ASSESGTGLVGNTIY
TRBV6-5 ASSYSTSGFINEQF
TRBV7-9 ASSLTGTGLEEQY